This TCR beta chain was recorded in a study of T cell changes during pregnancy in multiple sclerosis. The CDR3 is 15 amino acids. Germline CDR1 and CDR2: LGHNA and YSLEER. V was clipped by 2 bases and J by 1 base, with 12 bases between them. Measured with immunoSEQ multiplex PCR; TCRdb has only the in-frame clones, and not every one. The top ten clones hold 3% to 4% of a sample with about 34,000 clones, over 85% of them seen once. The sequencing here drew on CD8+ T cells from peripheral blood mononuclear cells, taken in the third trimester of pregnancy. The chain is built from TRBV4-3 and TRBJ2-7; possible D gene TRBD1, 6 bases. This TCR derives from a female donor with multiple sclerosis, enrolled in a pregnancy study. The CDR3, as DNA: TGCGCCAGCAGCCAAACAACAGGGTCTTCCTACGAGCAGTACTTC. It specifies CASSQTTGSSYEQYF.